The rows below give T cell receptor beta chains drawn from one sample of a study of blood T cells in healthy people across ages. Via MiXCR, TCRdb re-called the 5' RACE reads, giving one row per CDR3 protein. The sample records roughly 1,500,000 distinct CDR3 sequences, 40% to 50% being singletons. The sequencing input was blood. The receptor set was obtained from a woman between 18 and 29 years old in good health. CDR3s include the opening cysteine and the closing phenylalanine or tryptophan. D genes are given only for firm matches. Size is omitted from some rows. Given values are once, few, many or a class for expanded clones.

v_call,d_call,clone_size,j_call,cdr3_length,cdr3_nt,cdr3_aa
TRBV20-1,.,few,TRBJ1-2,13,TGCAGTGTCCCTGACAAGCGGGACTATGGCTACACCTTC,CSVPDKRDYGYTF
TRBV27,.,few,TRBJ2-7,13,TGTGCCAGCAGGGCAATGGGAGGGGGCGAGCAGTACTTC,CASRAMGGGEQYF
TRBV5-1,.,few,TRBJ2-3,12,TGCGCCAGCAGGATAGCGACAGATACGCAGTATTTT,CASRIATDTQYF
TRBV2,.,.,TRBJ1-1,14,TGTGCCAGCAGGACACCACGGGGGAACACTGAAGCTTTCTTT,CASRTPRGNTEAFF
TRBV7-2,.,.,TRBJ2-1,15,TGTGCCAGCAGCTTGGACGGACTCTCCTACAATGAGCAGTTCTTC,CASSLDGLSYNEQFF
TRBV2,.,.,TRBJ2-1,11,TGTGCCAGCAGGGACAGCAATGAGCAGTTCTTC,CASRDSNEQFF
TRBV28,.,.,TRBJ2-3,12,TGTGCCAGCAGTTTAAACCAGGGATCGCAGTATTTT,CASSLNQGSQYF
TRBV27,.,once,TRBJ2-6,16,TGTGCCAGCAGTACAAGGGACATCTCTGGGGCCAACGTCCTGACTTTC,CASSTRDISGANVLTF
TRBV24-1,TRBD1,.,TRBJ2-7,15,TGTGCCACCAGTGAGACCGGGACAGGTTCCTACGAGCAGTACTTC,CATSETGTGSYEQYF
TRBV15,.,.,TRBJ2-7,15,TGTGCCACCAGCAGACCCGGGACTCGACCCTACGAGCAGTACTTC,CATSRPGTRPYEQYF
TRBV4-2,.,few,TRBJ1-2,15,TGTGCCAGCAGCCAAGGGATCCAGGGTAACTATGGCTACACCTTC,CASSQGIQGNYGYTF
TRBV4-1,.,many,TRBJ2-7,14,TGCGCCAGCAGCCAACAACTTGGGGAATACGAGCAGTACTTC,CASSQQLGEYEQYF
TRBV20-1,.,.,TRBJ2-1,17,TGCAGTGCTAGAGTATTAGCGGTTGCGAGCTCCTACAATGAGCAGTTCTTC,CSARVLAVASSYNEQFF
TRBV15,.,few,TRBJ1-2,12,TGTGCCACCAGCAGGTACACCGATGGCTACACCTTC,CATSRYTDGYTF